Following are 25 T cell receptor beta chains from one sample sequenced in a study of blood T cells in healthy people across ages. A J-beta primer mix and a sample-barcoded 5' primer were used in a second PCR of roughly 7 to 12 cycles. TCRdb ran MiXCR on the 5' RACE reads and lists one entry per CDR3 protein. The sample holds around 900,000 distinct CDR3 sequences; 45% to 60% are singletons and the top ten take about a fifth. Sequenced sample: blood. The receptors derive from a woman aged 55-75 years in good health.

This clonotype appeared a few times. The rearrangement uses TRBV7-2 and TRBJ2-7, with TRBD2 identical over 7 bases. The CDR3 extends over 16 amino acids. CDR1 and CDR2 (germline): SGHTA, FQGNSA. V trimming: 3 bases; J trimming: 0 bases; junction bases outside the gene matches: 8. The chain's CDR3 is CASSFSGEGSSYEQYF. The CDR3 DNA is TGTGCCAGCAGCTTCTCCGGGGAGGGTAGCTCCTACGAGCAGTACTTC.

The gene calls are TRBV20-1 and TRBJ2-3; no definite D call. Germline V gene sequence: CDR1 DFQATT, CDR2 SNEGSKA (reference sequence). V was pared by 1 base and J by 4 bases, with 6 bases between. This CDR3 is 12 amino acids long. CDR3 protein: CSARVPPDTQYF. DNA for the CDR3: TGCAGTGCTAGAGTCCCCCCAGATACGCAGTATTTT.

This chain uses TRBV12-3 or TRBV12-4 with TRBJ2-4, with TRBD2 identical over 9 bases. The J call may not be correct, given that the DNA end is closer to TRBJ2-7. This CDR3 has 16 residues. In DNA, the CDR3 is TGTGCCAGCAGCTGGTTTCAGAGCGGGAGGCCCCACGAGCAGTACTTC. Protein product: CASSWFQSGRPHEQYF.

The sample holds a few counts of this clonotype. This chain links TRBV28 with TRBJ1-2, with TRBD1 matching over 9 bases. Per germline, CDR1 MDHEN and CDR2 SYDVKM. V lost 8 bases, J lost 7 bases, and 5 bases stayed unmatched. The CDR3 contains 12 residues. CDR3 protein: CASADRGLGYTF. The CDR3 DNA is TGTGCCAGCGCGGACAGGGGCCTTGGCTACACCTTC.

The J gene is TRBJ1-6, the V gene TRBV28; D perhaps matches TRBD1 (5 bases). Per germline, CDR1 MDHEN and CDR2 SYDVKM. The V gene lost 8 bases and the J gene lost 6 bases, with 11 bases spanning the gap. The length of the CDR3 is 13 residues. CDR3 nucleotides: TGTGCCAGCGCCGACAGCGGTAATTCACCCCTCCACTTT. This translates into CASADSGNSPLHF.

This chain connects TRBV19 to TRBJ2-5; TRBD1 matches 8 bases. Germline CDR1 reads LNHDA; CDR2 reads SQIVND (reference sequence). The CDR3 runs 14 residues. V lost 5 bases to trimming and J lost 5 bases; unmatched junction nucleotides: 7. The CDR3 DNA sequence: TGTGCCAGTAGTCCCCCGACAGGGGCTGAGACCCAGTACTTC. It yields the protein CASSPPTGAETQYF.

CDR3 DNA sequence: TGCAGTGCTAGTCATCAGGCGGGAGTTACCGAGCAGTACTTC. As protein: CSASHQAGVTEQYF. This sequence joins TRBV20-1 and TRBJ2-7; 7 bases are a match to TRBD2. The CDR3 length is 14 residues. Trimming cost V 3 bases and J 6 bases; bases outside gene matches: 11. Per the germline V gene, CDR1 is DFQATT and CDR2 is SNEGSKA (reference sequence).

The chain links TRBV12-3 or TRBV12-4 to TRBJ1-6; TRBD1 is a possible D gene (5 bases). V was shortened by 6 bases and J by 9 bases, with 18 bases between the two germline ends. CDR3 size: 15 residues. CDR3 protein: CASSTRAGGASPLHF. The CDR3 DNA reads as TGTGCCAGCAGCACACGAGCGGGGGGAGCTTCACCCCTCCACTTT.

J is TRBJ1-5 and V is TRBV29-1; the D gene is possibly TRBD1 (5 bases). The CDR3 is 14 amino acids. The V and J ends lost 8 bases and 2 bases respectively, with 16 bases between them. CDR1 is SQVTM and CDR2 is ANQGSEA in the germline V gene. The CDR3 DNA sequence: TGCAGCATAACCCAGGGTGGGGGCAATCAGCCCCAGCATTTT. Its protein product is CSITQGGGNQPQHF.

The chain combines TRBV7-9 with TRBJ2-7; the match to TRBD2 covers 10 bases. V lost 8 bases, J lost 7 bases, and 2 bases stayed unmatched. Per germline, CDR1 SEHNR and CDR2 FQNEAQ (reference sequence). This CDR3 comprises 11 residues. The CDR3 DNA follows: TGTGCCAGCGGACTAGCGGAGGAGCAGTACTTC. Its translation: CASGLAEEQYF.

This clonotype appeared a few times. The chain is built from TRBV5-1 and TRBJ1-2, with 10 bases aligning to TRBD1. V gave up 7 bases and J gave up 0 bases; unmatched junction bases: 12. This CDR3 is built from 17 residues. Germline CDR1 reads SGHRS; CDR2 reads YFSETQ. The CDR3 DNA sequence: TGCGCCAGCGTAGCCGGGACAGGGGCGATTACTAACTATGGCTACACCTTC. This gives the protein CASVAGTGAITNYGYTF.

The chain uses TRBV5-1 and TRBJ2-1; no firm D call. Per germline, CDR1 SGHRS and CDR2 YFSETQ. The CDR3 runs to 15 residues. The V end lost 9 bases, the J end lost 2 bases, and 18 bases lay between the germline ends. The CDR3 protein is CATTPDIGTYNEQFF. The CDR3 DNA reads TGCGCCACCACCCCGGATATAGGGACCTACAATGAGCAGTTCTTC.

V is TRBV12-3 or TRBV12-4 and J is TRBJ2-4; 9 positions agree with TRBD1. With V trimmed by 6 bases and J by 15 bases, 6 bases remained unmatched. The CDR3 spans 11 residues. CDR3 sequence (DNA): TGTGCCAGCAGCCGGGACAGGGAATCGTACTTC. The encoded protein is CASSRDRESYF.

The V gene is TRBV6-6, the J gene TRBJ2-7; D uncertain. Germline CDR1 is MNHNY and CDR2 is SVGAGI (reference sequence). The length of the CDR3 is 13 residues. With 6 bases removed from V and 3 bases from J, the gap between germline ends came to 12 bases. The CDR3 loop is CASRETMVYEQYF. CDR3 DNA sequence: TGTGCCAGCAGGGAGACGATGGTCTACGAGCAGTACTTC.

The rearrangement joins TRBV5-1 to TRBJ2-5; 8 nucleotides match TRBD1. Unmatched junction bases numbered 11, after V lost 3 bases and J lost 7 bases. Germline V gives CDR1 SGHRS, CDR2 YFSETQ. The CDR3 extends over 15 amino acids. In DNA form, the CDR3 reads TGCGCCAGCAGCTGGAGGACAGGGCCGGCTCGGACCCAGTACTTC. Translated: CASSWRTGPARTQYF.

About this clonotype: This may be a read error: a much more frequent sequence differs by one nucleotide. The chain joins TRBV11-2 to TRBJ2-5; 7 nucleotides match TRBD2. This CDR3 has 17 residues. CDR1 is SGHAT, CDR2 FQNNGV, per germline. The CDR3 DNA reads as TGTGGCAGCAGCTTAGTCCGAGCGGGAACGTACCAAGAGACCCAGTACTTC. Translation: CGSSLVRAGTYQETQYF.

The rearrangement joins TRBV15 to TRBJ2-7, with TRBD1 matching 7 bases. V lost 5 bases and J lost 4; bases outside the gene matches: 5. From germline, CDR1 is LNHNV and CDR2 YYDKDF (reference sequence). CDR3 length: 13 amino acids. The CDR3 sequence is CATSLGQSYEQYF. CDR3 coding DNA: TGTGCCACCAGCTTGGGACAGAGTTACGAGCAGTACTTC.

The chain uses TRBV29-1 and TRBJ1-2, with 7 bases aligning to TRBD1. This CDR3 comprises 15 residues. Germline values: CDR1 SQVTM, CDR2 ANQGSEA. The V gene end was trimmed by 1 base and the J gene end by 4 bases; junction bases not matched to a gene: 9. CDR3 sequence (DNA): TGCAGCGTTGAAGGCCCCGGGGACAGTCCCTATGGCTACACCTTC. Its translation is CSVEGPGDSPYGYTF. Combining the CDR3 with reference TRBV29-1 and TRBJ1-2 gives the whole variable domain SAVISQKPSRDICQRGTSLTIQCQVDSQVTMMFWYRQQPGQSLTLIATANQGSEATYESGFVIDKFPISRPNLTFSTLTVSNMSPEDSSIYLCSVEGPGDSPYGYTFGSGTRLTVV.

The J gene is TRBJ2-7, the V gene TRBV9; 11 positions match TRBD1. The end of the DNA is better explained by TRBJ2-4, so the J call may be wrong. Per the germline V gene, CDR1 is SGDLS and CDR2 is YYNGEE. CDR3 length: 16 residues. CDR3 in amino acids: CASSASLGQGVFIQYF. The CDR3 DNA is TGTGCCAGCAGCGCCTCATTGGGACAGGGGGTTTTCATTCAGTACTTC.

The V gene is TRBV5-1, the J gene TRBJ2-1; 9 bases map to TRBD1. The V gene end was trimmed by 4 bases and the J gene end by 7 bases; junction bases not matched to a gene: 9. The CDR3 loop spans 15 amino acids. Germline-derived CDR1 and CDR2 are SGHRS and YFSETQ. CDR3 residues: CASSAQTGGRNEQFF. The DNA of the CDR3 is TGCGCCAGCAGCGCACAGACAGGGGGGCGGAATGAGCAGTTCTTC.

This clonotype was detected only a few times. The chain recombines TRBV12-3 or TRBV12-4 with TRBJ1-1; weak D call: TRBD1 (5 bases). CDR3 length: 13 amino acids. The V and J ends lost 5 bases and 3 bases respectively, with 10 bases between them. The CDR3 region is CASSLTGHTEAFF. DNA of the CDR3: TGTGCCAGCAGTCTAACAGGCCACACTGAAGCTTTCTTT.

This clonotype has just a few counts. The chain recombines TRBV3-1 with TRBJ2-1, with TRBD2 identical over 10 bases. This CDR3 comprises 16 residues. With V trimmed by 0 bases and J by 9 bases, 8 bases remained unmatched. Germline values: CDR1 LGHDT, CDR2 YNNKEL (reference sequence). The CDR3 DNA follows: TGTGCCAGCAGCCAAGAACCAGCGGGAGGGAGAGGTGAGCAGTTCTTC. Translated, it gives CASSQEPAGGRGEQFF.

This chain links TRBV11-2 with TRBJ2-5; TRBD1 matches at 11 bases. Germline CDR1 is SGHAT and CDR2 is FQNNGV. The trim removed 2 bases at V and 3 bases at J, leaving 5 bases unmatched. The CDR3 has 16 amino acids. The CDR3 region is CASSLIPGQGEETQYF. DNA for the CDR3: TGTGCCAGCAGCTTAATTCCGGGACAGGGGGAAGAGACCCAGTACTTC.

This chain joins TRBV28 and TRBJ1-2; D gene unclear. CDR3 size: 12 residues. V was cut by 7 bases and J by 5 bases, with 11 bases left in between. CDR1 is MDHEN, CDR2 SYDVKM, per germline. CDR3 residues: CASTLIGYGYTF. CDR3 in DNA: TGTGCCAGCACCCTAATAGGGTATGGCTACACCTTC.

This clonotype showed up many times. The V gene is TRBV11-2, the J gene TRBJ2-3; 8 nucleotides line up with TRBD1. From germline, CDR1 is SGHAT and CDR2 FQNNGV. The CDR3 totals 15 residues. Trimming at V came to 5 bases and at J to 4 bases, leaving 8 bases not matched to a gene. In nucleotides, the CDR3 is TGTGCCAGCAGCCCGCGACAGGGGTCGGCAGATACGCAGTATTTT. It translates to CASSPRQGSADTQYF.